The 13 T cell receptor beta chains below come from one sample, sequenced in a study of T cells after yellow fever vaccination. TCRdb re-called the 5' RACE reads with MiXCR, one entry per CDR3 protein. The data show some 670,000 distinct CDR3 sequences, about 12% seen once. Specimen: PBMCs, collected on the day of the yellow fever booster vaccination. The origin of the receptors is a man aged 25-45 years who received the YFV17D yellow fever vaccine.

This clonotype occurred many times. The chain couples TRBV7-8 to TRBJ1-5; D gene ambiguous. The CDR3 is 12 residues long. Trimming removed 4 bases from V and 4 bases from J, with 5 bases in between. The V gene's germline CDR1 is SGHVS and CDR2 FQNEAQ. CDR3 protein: CASSSVNQPQHF. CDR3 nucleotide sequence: TGTGCCAGCAGCTCGGTGAATCAGCCCCAGCATTTT.

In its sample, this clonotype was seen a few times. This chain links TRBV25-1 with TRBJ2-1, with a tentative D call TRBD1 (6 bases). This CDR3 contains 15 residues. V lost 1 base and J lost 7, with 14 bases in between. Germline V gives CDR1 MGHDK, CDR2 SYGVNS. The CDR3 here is CASSESGSGENEQFF. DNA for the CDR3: TGTGCCAGCAGTGAATCAGGTTCAGGGGAAAATGAGCAGTTCTTC.

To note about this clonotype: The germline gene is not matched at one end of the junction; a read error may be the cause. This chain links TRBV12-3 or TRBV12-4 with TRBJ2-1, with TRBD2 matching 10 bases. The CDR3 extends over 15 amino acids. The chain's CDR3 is CASSLASGSFSEQFF. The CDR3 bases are TGTGCCAGCAGTCTAGCTAGCGGGAGTTTCAGTGAGCAGTTCTTC.

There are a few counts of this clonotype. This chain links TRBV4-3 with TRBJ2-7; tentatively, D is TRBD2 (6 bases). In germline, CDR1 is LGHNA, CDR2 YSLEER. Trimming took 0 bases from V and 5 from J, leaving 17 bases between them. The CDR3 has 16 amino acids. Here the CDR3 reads CASSQDFRGMMNEQYF. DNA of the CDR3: TGCGCCAGCAGCCAAGATTTCCGCGGGATGATGAACGAGCAGTACTTC.

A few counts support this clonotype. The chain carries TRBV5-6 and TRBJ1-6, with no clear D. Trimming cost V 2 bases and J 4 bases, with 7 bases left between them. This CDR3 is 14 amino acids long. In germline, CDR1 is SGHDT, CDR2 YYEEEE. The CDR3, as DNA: TGTGCCAGCAGCTTAGTAGGGTATAATTCACCCCTCCACTTT. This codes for CASSLVGYNSPLHF.

The CDR3 loop reads CASRKWTDPYEQYF. CDR3 DNA sequence: TGTGCCAGCAGGAAATGGACAGACCCCTACGAGCAGTACTTC. The rearrangement joins TRBV25-1 to TRBJ2-7; a possible D gene is TRBD1 (6 bases). The CDR3 totals 14 residues. Germline lookup yields CDR1 MGHDK and CDR2 SYGVNS. V was cut by 6 bases and J by 2 bases, with 14 bases left in between.

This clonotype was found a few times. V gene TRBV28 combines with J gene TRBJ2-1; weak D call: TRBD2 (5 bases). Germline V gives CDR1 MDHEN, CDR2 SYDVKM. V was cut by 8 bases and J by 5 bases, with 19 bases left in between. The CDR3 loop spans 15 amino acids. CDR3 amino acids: CASVTGTTTNNEQFF. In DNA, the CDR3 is TGTGCCAGCGTCACGGGAACTACTACAAACAATGAGCAGTTCTTC.

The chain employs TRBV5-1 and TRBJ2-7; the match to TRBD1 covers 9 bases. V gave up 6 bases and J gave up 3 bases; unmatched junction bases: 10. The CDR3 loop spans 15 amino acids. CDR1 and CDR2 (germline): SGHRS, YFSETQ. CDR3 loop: CASTKGDRDIYEQYF. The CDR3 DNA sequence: TGCGCCAGCACGAAGGGGGACAGGGATATCTACGAGCAGTACTTC.

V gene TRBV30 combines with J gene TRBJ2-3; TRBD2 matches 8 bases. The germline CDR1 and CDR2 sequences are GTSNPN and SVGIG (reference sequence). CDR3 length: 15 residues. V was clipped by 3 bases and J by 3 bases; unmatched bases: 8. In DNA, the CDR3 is TGTGCCTGGAGAGAGCCGGGAGGGCATACAGATACGCAGTATTTT. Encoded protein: CAWREPGGHTDTQYF.

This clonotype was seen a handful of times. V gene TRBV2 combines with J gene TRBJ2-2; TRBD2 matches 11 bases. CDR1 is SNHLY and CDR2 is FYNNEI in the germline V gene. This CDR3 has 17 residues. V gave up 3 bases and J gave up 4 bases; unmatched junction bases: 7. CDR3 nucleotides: TGTGCCAGCAGTGAGTCACTAGCGGGAGAGACCACCGGGGAGCTGTTTTTT. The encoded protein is CASSESLAGETTGELFF.

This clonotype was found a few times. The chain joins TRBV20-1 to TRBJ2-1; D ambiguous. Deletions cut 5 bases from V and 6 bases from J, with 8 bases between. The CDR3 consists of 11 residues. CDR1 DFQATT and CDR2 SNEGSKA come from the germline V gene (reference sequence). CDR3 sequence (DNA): TGCAGTGCTTTGCTTGGCAATGAGCAGTTCTTC. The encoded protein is CSALLGNEQFF.

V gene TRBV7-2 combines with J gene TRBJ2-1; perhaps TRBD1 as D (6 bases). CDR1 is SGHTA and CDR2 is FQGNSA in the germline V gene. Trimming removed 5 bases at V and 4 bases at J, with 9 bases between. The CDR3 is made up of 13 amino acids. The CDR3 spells CASSIDRYNEQFF. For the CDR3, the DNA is TGTGCCAGCAGCATTGACAGGTACAATGAGCAGTTCTTC.

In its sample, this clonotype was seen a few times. This CDR3 is CSVAGRDSGANVLTF. CDR3 nucleotide sequence: TGCAGCGTTGCGGGGCGGGACTCTGGGGCCAACGTCCTGACTTTC. The chain has TRBV29-1 and TRBJ2-6; D may be TRBD2 (6 bases). CDR1 is SQVTM and CDR2 is ANQGSEA in the germline V gene. Between the trimmed V and J ends, which lost 4 bases and 0 bases, there was a span of 10 bases. The CDR3 length is 15 residues.